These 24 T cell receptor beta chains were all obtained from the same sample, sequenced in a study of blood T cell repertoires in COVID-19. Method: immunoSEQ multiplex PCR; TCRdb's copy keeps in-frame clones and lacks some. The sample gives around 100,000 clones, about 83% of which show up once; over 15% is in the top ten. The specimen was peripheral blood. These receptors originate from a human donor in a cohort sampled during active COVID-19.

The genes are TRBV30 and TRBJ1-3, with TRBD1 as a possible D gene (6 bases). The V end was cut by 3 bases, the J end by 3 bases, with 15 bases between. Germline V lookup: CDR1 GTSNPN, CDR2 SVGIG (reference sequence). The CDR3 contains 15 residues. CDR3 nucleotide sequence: TGTGCCTGGAGAAAGGGGGAATGGTTTGGAAACACCATATATTTT. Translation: CAWRKGEWFGNTIYF. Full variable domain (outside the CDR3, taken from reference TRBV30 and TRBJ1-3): SQTIHQWPATLVQPVGSPLSLECTVEGTSNPNLYWYRQAAGRGLQLLFYSVGIGQISSEVPQNLSASRPQDRQFILSSKKLLLSDSGFYLCAWRKGEWFGNTIYFGEGSWLTVV.

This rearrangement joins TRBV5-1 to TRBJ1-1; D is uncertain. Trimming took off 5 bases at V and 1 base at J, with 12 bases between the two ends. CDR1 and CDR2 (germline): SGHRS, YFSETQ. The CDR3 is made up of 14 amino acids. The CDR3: CASSQAQTNTEAFF. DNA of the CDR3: TGCGCCAGCAGTCAGGCCCAAACGAACACTGAAGCTTTCTTT. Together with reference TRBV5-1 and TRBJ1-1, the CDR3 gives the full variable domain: KAGVTQTPRYLIKTRGQQVTLSCSPISGHRSVSWYQQTPGQGLQFLFEYFSETQRNKGNFPGRFSGRQFSNSRSEMNVSTLELGDSALYLCASSQAQTNTEAFFGQGTRLTVV.

The CDR3 DNA follows: TGTGCCAGCAGCCGGACTAGCGGGATGGGGCAGTTCTTC. Translated: CASSRTSGMGQFF. This chain connects TRBV3-1 (or the pseudogene TRBV3-2) to TRBJ2-1, with 12 bases aligning to TRBD2. V lost 4 bases, J lost 12 bases, and 4 bases stayed unmatched. Looked up from germline, CDR1 is LGHDT and CDR2 is YNNKEL (reference sequence). The CDR3 contains 13 residues.

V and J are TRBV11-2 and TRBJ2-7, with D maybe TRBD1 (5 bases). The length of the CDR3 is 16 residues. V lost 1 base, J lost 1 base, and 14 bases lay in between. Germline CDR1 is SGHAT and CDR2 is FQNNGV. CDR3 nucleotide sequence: TGTGCCAGCAGCTTAGGGCTCTTGCAGGGTTCCTACGAGCAGTACTTC. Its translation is CASSLGLLQGSYEQYF.

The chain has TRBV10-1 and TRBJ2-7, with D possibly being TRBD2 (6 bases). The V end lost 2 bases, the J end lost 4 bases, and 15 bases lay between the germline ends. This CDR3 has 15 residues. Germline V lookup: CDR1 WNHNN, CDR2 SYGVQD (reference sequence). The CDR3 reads CASSEKAGTPYEQYF. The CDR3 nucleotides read TGCGCCAGCAGTGAGAAGGCGGGGACCCCGTACGAGCAGTACTTC.

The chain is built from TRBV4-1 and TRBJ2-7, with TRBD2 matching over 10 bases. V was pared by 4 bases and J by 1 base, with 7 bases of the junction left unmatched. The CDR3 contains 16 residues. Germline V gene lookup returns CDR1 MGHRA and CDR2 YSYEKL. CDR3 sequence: CASSLLGLAVSYEQYF. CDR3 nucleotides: TGCGCCAGCAGCCTACTAGGACTAGCGGTATCCTACGAGCAGTACTTC.

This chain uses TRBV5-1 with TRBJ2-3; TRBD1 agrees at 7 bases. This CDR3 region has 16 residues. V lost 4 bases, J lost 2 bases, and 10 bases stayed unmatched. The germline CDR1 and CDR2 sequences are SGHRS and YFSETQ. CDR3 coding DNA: TGCGCCAGCAGCCCCCTGGGACAGAGAAACACAGATACGCAGTATTTT. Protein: CASSPLGQRNTDTQYF. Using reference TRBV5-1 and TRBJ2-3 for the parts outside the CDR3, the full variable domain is KAGVTQTPRYLIKTRGQQVTLSCSPISGHRSVSWYQQTPGQGLQFLFEYFSETQRNKGNFPGRFSGRQFSNSRSEMNVSTLELGDSALYLCASSPLGQRNTDTQYFGPGTRLTVL.

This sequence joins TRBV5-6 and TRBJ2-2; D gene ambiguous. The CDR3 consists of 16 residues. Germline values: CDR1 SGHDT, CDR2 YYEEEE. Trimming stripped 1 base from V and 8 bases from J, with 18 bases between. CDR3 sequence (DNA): TGTGCCAGCAGCTTGTCTACTATCCGCGCCCGGGGGGAGCTGTTTTTT. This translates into CASSLSTIRARGELFF.

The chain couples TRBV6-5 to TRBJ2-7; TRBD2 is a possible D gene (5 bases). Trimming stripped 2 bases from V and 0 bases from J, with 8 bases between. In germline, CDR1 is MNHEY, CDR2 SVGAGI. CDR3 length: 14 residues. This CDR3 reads CASSYGLDSYEQYF. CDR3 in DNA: TGTGCCAGCAGTTACGGACTCGACTCCTACGAGCAGTACTTC.

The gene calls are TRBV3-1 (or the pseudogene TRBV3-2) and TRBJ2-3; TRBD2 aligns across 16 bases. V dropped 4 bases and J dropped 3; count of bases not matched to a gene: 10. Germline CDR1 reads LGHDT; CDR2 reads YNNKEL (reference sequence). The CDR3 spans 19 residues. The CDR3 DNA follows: TGTGCCAGCAGCCGAGGGACTAGCGGGGGGGCCGGATTAACAGATACGCAGTATTTT. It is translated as CASSRGTSGGAGLTDTQYF.

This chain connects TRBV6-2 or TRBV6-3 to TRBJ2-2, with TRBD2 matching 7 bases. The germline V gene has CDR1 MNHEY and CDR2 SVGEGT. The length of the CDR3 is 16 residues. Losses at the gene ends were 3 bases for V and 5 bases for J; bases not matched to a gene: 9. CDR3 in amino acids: CASSYLAGDGTGELFF. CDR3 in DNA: TGTGCCAGCAGTTATCTTGCGGGAGATGGTACCGGGGAGCTGTTTTTT.

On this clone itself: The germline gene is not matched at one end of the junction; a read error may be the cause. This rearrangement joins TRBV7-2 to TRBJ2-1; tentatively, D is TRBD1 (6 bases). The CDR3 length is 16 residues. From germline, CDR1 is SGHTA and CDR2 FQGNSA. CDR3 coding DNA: TGTGCCAGCAGCTTAGTAGGGGGTATGGGATACACTGAGCAGTTCTTC. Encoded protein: CASSLVGGMGYTEQFF.

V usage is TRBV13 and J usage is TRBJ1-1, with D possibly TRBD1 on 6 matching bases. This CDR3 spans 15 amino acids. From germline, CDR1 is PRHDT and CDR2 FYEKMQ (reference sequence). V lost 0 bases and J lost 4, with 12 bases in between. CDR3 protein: CASSLGRGAGTEAFF. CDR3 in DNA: TGTGCCAGCAGCTTAGGCCGGGGGGCCGGCACTGAAGCTTTCTTT.

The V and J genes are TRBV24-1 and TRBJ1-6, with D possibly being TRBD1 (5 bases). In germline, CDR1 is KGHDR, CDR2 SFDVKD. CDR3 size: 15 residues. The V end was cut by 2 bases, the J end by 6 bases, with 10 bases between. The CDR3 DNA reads TGTGCCACCAGTGATTCCCGTCAGGGTAATTCACCCCTCCACTTT. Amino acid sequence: CATSDSRQGNSPLHF.

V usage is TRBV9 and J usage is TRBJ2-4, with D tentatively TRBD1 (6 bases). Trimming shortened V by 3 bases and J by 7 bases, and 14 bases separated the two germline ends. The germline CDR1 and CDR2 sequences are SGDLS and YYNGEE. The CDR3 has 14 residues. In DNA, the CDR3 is TGTGCCAGCAGCGAGGGACATGGCGGGAACATTCAGTACTTC. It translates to CASSEGHGGNIQYF.

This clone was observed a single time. CDR3 sequence: CATSRPPRVFSYNEQFF. In nucleotides, the CDR3 is TGTGCCACCAGCAGACCGCCTAGAGTCTTCTCCTACAATGAGCAGTTCTTC. This chain uses TRBV15 with TRBJ2-1; D ambiguous. This CDR3 has 17 amino acids. CDR1 and CDR2 (germline): LNHNV, YYDKDF (reference sequence). V was shortened by 2 bases and J by 0 bases, with 14 bases between the two germline ends. The variable domain in full, with the rest retrieved from reference TRBV15 and TRBJ2-1, is DAMVIQNPRYQVTQFGKPVTLSCSQTLNHNVMYWYQQKSSQAPKLLFHYYDKDFNNEADTPDNFQSRRPNTSFCFLDIRSPGLGDTAMYLCATSRPPRVFSYNEQFFGPGTRLTVL.

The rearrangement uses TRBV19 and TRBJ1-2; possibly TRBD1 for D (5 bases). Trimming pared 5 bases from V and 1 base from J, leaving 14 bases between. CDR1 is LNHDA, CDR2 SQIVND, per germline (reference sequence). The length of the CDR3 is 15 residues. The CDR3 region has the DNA TGTGCCAGTAGTCCCAGTGGAGGGGATAACTATGGCTACACCTTC. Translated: CASSPSGGDNYGYTF.

CDR3 nucleotides: TGCGCCAGCAGCTCGGCCGCCGGAGGCCGCACAGATACGCAGTATTTT. This encodes CASSSAAGGRTDTQYF. The chain recombines TRBV5-1 with TRBJ2-3; D may be TRBD2 (5 bases). V was pared by 3 bases and J by 1 base, with 15 bases between. Looked up from germline, CDR1 is SGHRS and CDR2 is YFSETQ. The CDR3 covers 16 residues.

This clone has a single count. The CDR3 loop is CAIREHNTEAFF. CDR3 DNA sequence: TGTGCCATCAGGGAGCATAACACTGAAGCTTTCTTT. The genes are TRBV10-3 and TRBJ1-1; D is undetermined. V dropped 6 bases and J dropped 2 bases, with 7 bases sitting between them. Germline values: CDR1 ENHRY, CDR2 SYGVKD. The CDR3 is 12 residues long.

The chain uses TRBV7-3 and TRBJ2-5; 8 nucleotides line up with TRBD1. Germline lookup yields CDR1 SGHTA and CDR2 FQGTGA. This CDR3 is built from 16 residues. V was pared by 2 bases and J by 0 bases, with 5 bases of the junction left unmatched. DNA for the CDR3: TGTGCCAGCAGCTTAGGGGACAGGTCGTACCAAGAGACCCAGTACTTC. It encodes CASSLGDRSYQETQYF.

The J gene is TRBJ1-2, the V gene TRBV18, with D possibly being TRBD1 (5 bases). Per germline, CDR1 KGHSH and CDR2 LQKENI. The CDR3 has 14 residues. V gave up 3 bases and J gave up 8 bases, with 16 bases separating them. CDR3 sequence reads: CASSPLPAGKGYTF. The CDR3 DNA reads TGTGCCAGCTCACCCCTTCCGGCAGGGAAAGGCTACACCTTC.

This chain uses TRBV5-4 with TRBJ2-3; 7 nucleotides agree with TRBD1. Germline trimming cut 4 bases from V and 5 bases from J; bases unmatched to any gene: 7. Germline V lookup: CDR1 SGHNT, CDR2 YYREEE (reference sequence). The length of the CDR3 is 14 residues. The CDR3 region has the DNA TGTGCCAGCAGCCCTGACAGGGTCAGAGATACGCAGTATTTT. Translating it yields CASSPDRVRDTQYF.

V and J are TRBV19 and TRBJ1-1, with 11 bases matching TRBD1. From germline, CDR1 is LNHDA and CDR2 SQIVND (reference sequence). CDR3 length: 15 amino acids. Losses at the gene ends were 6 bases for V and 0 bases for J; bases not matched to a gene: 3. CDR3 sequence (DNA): TGTGCCAGTAGGGACAGGGGGCTTCTGAACACTGAAGCTTTCTTT. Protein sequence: CASRDRGLLNTEAFF.

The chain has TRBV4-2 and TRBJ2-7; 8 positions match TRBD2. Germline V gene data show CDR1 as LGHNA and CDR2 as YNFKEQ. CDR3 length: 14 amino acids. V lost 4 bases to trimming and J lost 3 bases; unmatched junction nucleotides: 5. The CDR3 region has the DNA TGTGCCAGCAGCCCCGGGACTAGGTACTACGAGCAGTACTTC. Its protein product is CASSPGTRYYEQYF.